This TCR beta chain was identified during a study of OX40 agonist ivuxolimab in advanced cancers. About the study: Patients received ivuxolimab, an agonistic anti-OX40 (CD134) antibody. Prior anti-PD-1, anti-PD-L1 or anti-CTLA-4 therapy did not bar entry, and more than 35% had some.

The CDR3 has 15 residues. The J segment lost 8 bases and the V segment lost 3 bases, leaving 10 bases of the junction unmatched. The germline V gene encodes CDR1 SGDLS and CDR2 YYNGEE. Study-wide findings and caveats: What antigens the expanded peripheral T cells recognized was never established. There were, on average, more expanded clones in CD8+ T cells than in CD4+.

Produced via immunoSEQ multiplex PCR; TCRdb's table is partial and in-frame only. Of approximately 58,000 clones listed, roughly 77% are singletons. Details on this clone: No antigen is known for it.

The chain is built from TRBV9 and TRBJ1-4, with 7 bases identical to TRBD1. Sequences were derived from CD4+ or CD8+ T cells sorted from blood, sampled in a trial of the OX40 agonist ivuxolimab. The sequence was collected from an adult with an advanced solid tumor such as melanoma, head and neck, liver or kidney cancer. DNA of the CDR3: TGTGCCAGCAGCGCAAATTTGGACAGGACAGAAAAACTGTTTTTT. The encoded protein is CASSANLDRTEKLFF.